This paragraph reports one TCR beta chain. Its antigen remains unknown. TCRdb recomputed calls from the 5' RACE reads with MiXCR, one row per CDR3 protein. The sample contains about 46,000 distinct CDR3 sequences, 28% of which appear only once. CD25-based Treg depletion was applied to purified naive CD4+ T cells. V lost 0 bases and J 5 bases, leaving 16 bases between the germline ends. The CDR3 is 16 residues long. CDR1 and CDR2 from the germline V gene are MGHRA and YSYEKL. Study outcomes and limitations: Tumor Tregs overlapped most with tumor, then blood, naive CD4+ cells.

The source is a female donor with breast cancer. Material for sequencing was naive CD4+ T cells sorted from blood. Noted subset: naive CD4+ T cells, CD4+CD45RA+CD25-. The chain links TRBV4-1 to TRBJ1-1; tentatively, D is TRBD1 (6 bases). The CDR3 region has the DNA TGCGCCAGCAGCCAAGACCCTAGCGGGGGGCTTACTGAAGCTTTCTTT. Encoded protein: CASSQDPSGGLTEAFF.